Sequencing of this T cell receptor (beta chain) was carried out in a study of cytomegalovirus exposure and HLA in healthy donors. Study-wide points: The productive fraction for most TCR beta V segments was about 87% or about 30% in an earlier analysis.

About this clone itself: Its target is unknown.

13 Jbeta primers and 60 Vbeta primers were used for the PCR. Profiling relied on immunoSEQ multiplex PCR, and the TCRdb table lists in-frame clones only, not all of them. The table includes 60,000 to 80,000 clones, roughly 84% detected once. The CDR3 contains 14 residues. From germline, CDR1 is MGHRA and CDR2 YSYEKL. The ends lost 6 bases at V and 8 bases at J; junction bases unmatched: 5. Sequenced sample: PBMCs. This receptor was taken from a woman aged 25 to 45 in good health and CMV-seronegative. V usage is TRBV4-1 and J usage is TRBJ1-4; 11 nucleotides match TRBD1. The CDR3 sequence: CASSNRDRGEKLFF. The CDR3 bases are TGCGCCAGCAGTAACCGGGACAGGGGGGAAAAACTGTTTTTT.